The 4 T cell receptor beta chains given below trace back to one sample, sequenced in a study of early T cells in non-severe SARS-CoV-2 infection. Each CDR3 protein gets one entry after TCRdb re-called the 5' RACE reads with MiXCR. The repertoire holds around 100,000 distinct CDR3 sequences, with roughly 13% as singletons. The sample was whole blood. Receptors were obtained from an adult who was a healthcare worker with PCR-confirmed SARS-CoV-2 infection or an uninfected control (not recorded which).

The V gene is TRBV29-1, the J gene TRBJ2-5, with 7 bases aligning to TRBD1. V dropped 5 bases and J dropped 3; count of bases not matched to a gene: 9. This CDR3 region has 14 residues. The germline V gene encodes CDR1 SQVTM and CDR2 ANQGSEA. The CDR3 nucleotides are TGCAGCGTTCAACAAATCGACAGGGAAGAGACCCAGTACTTC. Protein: CSVQQIDREETQYF.

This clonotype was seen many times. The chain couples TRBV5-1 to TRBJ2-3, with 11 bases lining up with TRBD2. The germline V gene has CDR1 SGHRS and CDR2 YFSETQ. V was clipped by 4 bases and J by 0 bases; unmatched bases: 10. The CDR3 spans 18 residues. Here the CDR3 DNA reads TGCGCCAGCAGCGTAACAGAGACTAGCGGGGATAGCACAGATACGCAGTATTTT. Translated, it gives CASSVTETSGDSTDTQYF.

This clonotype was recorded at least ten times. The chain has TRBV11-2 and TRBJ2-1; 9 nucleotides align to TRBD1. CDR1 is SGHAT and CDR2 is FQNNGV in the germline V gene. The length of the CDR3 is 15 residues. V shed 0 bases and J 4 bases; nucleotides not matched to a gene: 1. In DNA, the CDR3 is TGTGCCAGCAGCTTAGATGGGACAGGGTACAATGAGCAGTTCTTC. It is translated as CASSLDGTGYNEQFF.

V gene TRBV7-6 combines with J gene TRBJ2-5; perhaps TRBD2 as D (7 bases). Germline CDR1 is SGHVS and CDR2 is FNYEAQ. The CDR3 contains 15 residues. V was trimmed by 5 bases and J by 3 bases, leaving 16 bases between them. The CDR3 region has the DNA TGTGCCAGCAGCCTCCGGGGGGCAGGAGAAGAGACCCAGTACTTC. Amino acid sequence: CASSLRGAGEETQYF.